This passage covers 15 T cell receptor beta chains from one sample sequenced in a study of vaccination and CD4 T cells after COVID-19. The Oncomine TCR Beta short-read assay was what sequenced the DNA obtained from cultured CD4+ T cells. One entry per CDR3 protein results from TCRdb running MiXCR on the PCR reads. The data hold more than 10,000 distinct CDR3 sequences, with more than 55% observed a single time. Treatment here: approximately 9-day PBMC culture with coronavirus spike peptide pools or control peptides (ViraFEST assay). The antigens for these receptors are not known. The sample in question was cultured CD4+ T cells from blood, obtained after SARS-CoV-2 vaccination. These receptors all come from a human donor with COVID-19.

The J gene is TRBJ1-1, the V gene TRBV20-1, with TRBD1 identical over 7 bases. This CDR3 comprises 14 residues. V lost 5 bases, J lost 1 base, and 7 bases stayed unmatched. CDR1 and CDR2 from the germline V gene are DFQATT and SNEGSKA (reference sequence). In DNA form, the CDR3 reads TGCAGTGCTTACACAGGGGCAAAGAACACTGAAGCTTTCTTT. Protein: CSAYTGAKNTEAFF.

This chain connects TRBV5-4 to TRBJ1-5; 9 positions agree with TRBD1. This CDR3 is 14 amino acids long. Germline V lookup: CDR1 SGHNT, CDR2 YYREEE (reference sequence). After removal of 4 bases from V and 7 bases from J, the junction contained 6 bases not matched to a gene. This chain's CDR3 is CASSEGQGGQPQHF. In DNA form, the CDR3 reads TGTGCCAGCAGCGAGGGACAGGGCGGGCAGCCCCAGCATTTT.

This clonotype has a handful of counts. The chain employs TRBV15 and TRBJ1-2, with D perhaps TRBD1 (5 bases). V lost 9 bases to trimming and J lost 8 bases, with 19 bases between them. The germline CDR1 and CDR2 sequences are LNHNV and YYDKDF (reference sequence). The CDR3 is 13 amino acids. The CDR3 loop is CATSTGGWGGYTF. For the CDR3, the DNA is TGTGCCACGTCCACGGGGGGATGGGGGGGCTACACCTTC.

CDR3 coding DNA: TGCAGTGCTACGGGAGAATCAGATACGCAGTATTTT. Translating it yields CSATGESDTQYF. J is TRBJ2-3 and V is TRBV20-1; weak D call: TRBD2 (6 bases). Between the trimmed V and J ends, which lost 4 bases and 4 bases, there was a span of 9 bases. Germline-derived CDR1 and CDR2 are DFQATT and SNEGSKA (reference sequence). The CDR3 consists of 12 residues.

CDR3 residues: CASSRPGRRNYGYTF. The CDR3 DNA sequence: TGTGCCAGCAGCCGGCCGGGTCGGAGGAACTATGGCTACACCTTC. The genes are TRBV7-2 and TRBJ1-2; D not certain. The V gene lost 5 bases and the J gene lost 2 bases, with 15 bases spanning the gap. CDR3 size: 15 residues. CDR1 is SGHTA, CDR2 FQGNSA, per germline.

This clonotype has more than one count but fewer than ten. The V call is TRBV20-1, the J call TRBJ1-5; D is undetermined. V was clipped by 4 bases and J by 6 bases, with 13 bases between them. This CDR3 region has 13 residues. Germline V CDR1 and CDR2: DFQATT, SNEGSKA (reference sequence). The CDR3 loop is CSAKGMGIQPQHF. The CDR3 region has the DNA TGCAGTGCTAAGGGTATGGGCATTCAGCCCCAGCATTTT.

This clonotype has just a few counts. The chain combines TRBV20-1 with TRBJ1-6, with D unresolved. Germline loops: CDR1 DFQATT, CDR2 SNEGSKA (reference sequence). V was shortened by 3 bases and J by 4 bases, with 10 bases between the two germline ends. The length of the CDR3 is 14 residues. The chain's CDR3 is CSASLFGYNSPLHF. The CDR3 DNA sequence: TGCAGTGCTAGTTTGTTTGGTTATAATTCACCCCTCCACTTT.

CDR3 residues: CASSPRPGGPEQYF. In DNA, the CDR3 is TGTGCCAGCAGCCCCCGCCCTGGTGGACCAGAGCAGTACTTC. The genes are TRBV9 and TRBJ2-7, with D hard to call. The length of the CDR3 is 14 residues. Germline V CDR1 and CDR2: SGDLS, YYNGEE. Trimming left V 4 bases short and J 7 bases short, with 18 bases between.

The rearrangement uses TRBV7-2 and TRBJ1-6; D is unclear. Trimming took 1 base from V and 8 from J, leaving 6 bases between them. Germline V gene sequence: CDR1 SGHTA, CDR2 FQGNSA. The CDR3 is 13 residues long. The CDR3 sequence is CASSLGPDSPLHF. The CDR3 nucleotides read TGTGCCAGCAGCTTAGGACCAGATTCACCCCTCCACTTT.

This clonotype was found once. This sequence joins TRBV25-1 and TRBJ2-4; D may match TRBD1 or TRBD2 (6 bases each). This CDR3 is built from 19 residues. V was clipped by 3 bases and J by 1 base, with 22 bases between them. The germline V gene has CDR1 MGHDK and CDR2 SYGVNS. This CDR3 reads CASSELINRAGRAKNIQYF. CDR3 in DNA: TGTGCCAGCAGTGAGCTAATAAACAGGGCGGGACGGGCCAAAAACATTCAGTACTTC.

This clonotype was found a few times. Here the CDR3 reads CASSGGTGTSNTEAFF. CDR3 bases: TGTGCCAGCAGCGGCGGGACCGGAACTTCGAACACTGAAGCTTTCTTT. The chain couples TRBV5-4 to TRBJ1-1; TRBD1 is a possible D gene (5 bases). The germline V gene encodes CDR1 SGHNT and CDR2 YYREEE (reference sequence). V was clipped by 4 bases and J by 1 base, with 17 bases between them. The length of the CDR3 is 16 residues. Variable domain in full (rest from reference TRBV5-4 and TRBJ1-1): ETGVTQSPTHLIKTRGQQVTLRCSSQSGHNTVSWYQQALGQGPQFIFQYYREEENGRGNFPPRFSGLQFPNYSSELNVNALELDDSALYLCASSGGTGTSNTEAFFGQGTRLTVV.

The chain is built from TRBV7-2 and TRBJ1-6; 8 bases align to TRBD1. The germline V gene has CDR1 SGHTA and CDR2 FQGNSA. V was clipped by 1 base and J by 4 bases; unmatched bases: 0. The CDR3 covers 15 residues. The chain's CDR3 is CASSLGQGYNSPLHF. CDR3 sequence (DNA): TGTGCCAGCAGCTTAGGACAGGGGTATAATTCACCCCTCCACTTT.

The genes are TRBV7-2 and TRBJ2-3; weak D call: TRBD1 (6 bases). In germline, CDR1 is SGHTA, CDR2 FQGNSA. This CDR3 spans 14 amino acids. V was pared by 3 bases and J by 1 base, with 8 bases between. The DNA of the CDR3 is TGTGCCAGCAGCTTTCGACAGGGCACAGATACGCAGTATTTT. It specifies CASSFRQGTDTQYF. Complete variable domain (other parts from reference TRBV7-2 and TRBJ2-3): GAGVSQSPSNKVTEKGKDVELRCDPISGHTALYWYRQSLGQGLEFLIYFQGNSAPDKSGLPSDRFSAERTGGSVSTLTIQRTQQEDSAVYLCASSFRQGTDTQYFGPGTRLTVL.

This clonotype was seen more than once but under ten times. This sequence joins TRBV25-1 and TRBJ1-6; D is possibly TRBD1 (5 bases). Trimming stripped 8 bases from V and 7 bases from J, with 21 bases between. This CDR3 is 16 amino acids long. Germline CDR1 is MGHDK and CDR2 is SYGVNS. The CDR3 DNA is TGTGCCAGCCAGAAGACGCAGGGACTCGGGAATTCACCCCTCCACTTT. Translated: CASQKTQGLGNSPLHF.

V and J are TRBV27 and TRBJ1-6; D unclear. V was clipped by 2 bases and J by 1 base, with 9 bases between them. CDR1 is MNHEY, CDR2 SMNVEV, per germline (reference sequence). The CDR3 length is 16 residues. The CDR3 reads CASSLGSVSYNSPLHF. The CDR3 nucleotides read TGTGCCAGCAGTTTAGGCTCGGTTTCCTATAATTCACCCCTCCACTTT.